This paragraph reports one TCR beta chain. Original data processing: By means of reference gene primer amplification, nucleated cell counts were estimated. Libraries were prepared by immunoSEQ multiplex PCR; TCRdb keeps only in-frame clonotypes and omits some of them. The V and J calls and clone size were taken over from that table, and D and trimming were inferred from the DNA. The sample shows about 530,000 clones, 70% to 90% of them seen only once. Trimming stripped 7 bases from V and 2 bases from J, with 14 bases between. The CDR3 runs 14 residues. CDR1 is KGHSH, CDR2 LQKENI, per germline. Enrolled during active infection, Seattle patients were then followed longitudinally. This entry belongs to a study of blood T cell repertoires in COVID-19. About the study: Some COVID-19 samples were acute and others convalescent; all came from the United States, Italy and Spain. T cells, B-cell-depleted T cells, or PBMCs provided the cDNA or gDNA that served as material.

The sequence was obtained from a woman aged 45-60 years with COVID-19, enrolled during active disease. The chain has TRBV18 and TRBJ1-2; D call uncertain. The specimen was peripheral blood. CDR3 residues: CASFPSLSNYGYTF. DNA for the CDR3: TGTGCCAGCTTCCCAAGCTTATCCAACTATGGCTACACCTTC.